This T cell receptor (beta chain) derives from a study of blood T cell repertoires in COVID-19. Study at large: Italy, Spain and the United States were the sources of the convalescent and acute COVID-19 samples. Sample material is recorded as cDNA or gDNA derived from T cells, B-cell-depleted T cells, or PBMCs.

Methods used by the authors: Amplification of reference gene primers was used by the study to estimate nucleated cell counts. Some clones are missing from TCRdb's copy, which holds only in-frame ones; the method was immunoSEQ multiplex PCR. V and J calls and clone size are given by that table; D and trimming were obtained from the DNA. The repertoire holds hundreds of thousands of clones, around nine tenths seen once, with around 0.92% in the top ten. J gave up 2 bases and V 5 bases, and 3 bases lay outside the gene matches. Germline-derived CDR1 and CDR2 are SNHLY and FYNNEI. The CDR3 sequence is 14 residues long. The Seattle patients joined while their infection was active and were tracked longitudinally afterward.

This rearrangement joins TRBV2 to TRBJ1-5; 7 bases are shared with TRBD1. Input material: peripheral blood. The sequence was obtained from a man aged 18 to 30 with COVID-19, enrolled during active disease. The CDR3 coding sequence is TGTGCCAGCAGTATTGGACAGGGCAATCAGCCCCAGCATTTT. Translating gives CASSIGQGNQPQHF.